This T cell receptor (beta chain) was sequenced for a study of blood T cell repertoires in COVID-19. Study overall: The United States, Italy and Spain were the sources of the acute and convalescent COVID-19 samples. PBMCs, B-cell-depleted T cells, or T cells were the source of the cDNA or gDNA that made up the material.

Generated by immunoSEQ multiplex PCR, the TCRdb table keeps only in-frame clones and is missing some. The sample consists of roughly 200,000 clones, 65% to 85% of them appearing once. The length of the CDR3 is 13 residues. Trimming stripped 3 bases from V and 1 base from J, with 6 bases between. From germline, CDR1 is SGHNT and CDR2 YYREEE (reference sequence). Self-reported history from a screening survey and questionnaire set each donor's cohort. Someone with COVID-19 had been met by exposed participants within 2 weeks before study entry. This clone was recorded once. The receptor comes from a woman under 40 who had been exposed to COVID-19. The V call is TRBV5-4, the J call TRBJ2-3; tentatively, D is TRBD1 (5 bases). Sequenced material: PBMCs or T cells enriched from blood (not recorded which). The chain's CDR3 is CASSSTGTDTQYF. CDR3 nucleotide sequence: TGTGCCAGCAGCTCGACAGGCACAGATACGCAGTATTTT.